This TCR beta chain was found in a study of vaccination and CD4 T cells after COVID-19. The wider study: Two of the convalescents were Hispanic, and the group consisted of six males and four females. Stimulation used overlapping spike peptides from SARS-CoV-2, HCoV-NL63, HCoV-OC43 and HCoV-229E.

Study-wide results and limits: Spike mono-reactivity marked 304 of 307 vaccine-specific clones in convalescent patients.

Treatment reported: roughly 11-day PBMC culture with coronavirus spike peptide pools or control peptides (ViraFEST assay). This CDR3 region has 14 residues. Trimming took off 6 bases at V and 5 bases at J, with 17 bases between the two ends. Germline V gene lookup returns CDR1 DFQATT and CDR2 SNEGSKA (reference sequence). This clonotype ranks as medium-sized. Its antigen is still unknown. Researchers used the Oncomine TCR Beta short-read assay to sequence DNA from cultured CD4+ T cells. The source of extracted genomic DNA was cultured CD4+ T cells. Using its own MiXCR run on the PCR reads, TCRdb lists one record per CDR3 protein. The table records fewer than 15,000 distinct CDR3 sequences, roughly 37% of them present only once.

The sequence came from a human donor who had recovered from COVID-19. The sample consisted of CD4+ T cells from blood, cultured in vitro. The chain has TRBV20-1 and TRBJ1-5; no definite D call. The CDR3 nucleotides are TGCAGTGCCCAAGCCTCGGGTCAATATCAGCCCCAGCATTTT. This translates into CSAQASGQYQPQHF.